The next 17 T cell receptor beta chains were all read from a single sample in a study of cytomegalovirus exposure and HLA in healthy donors. The PCR had 60 Vbeta and 13 Jbeta primers. Clones were read by immunoSEQ multiplex PCR, and TCRdb kept only the in-frame ones, dropping some. The profile shows some 120,000 clones, around 79% of them singletons. The material sequenced was PBMCs. The receptors originated from a woman in her thirties or forties in good health and CMV-seronegative.

J is TRBJ2-7 and V is TRBV29-1; 9 nucleotides align to TRBD2. V lost 6 bases and J lost 4; bases outside the gene matches: 13. Germline assignment: CDR1 SQVTM and CDR2 ANQGSEA. CDR3 length: 15 residues. The CDR3 DNA is TGCAGCGTCGCTAAGTCGGCGGGAGGGCCTTACGAGCAGTACTTC. As protein: CSVAKSAGGPYEQYF.

This clone has only a few counts. The rearrangement uses TRBV28 and TRBJ2-5; TRBD2 matches 10 bases. Germline CDR1 reads MDHEN; CDR2 reads SYDVKM. J was trimmed by 2 bases and V by 6 bases; bases with no gene match: 6. The CDR3 has 15 amino acids. The CDR3 DNA is TGTGCCAGCAGCCCACTAGCGGGACATCAAGAGACCCAGTACTTC. This codes for CASSPLAGHQETQYF.

This chain joins TRBV2 and TRBJ2-1; a possible D gene is TRBD2 (5 bases). CDR1 is SNHLY, CDR2 FYNNEI, per germline. The CDR3 length is 15 residues. The ends were cut back, 7 bases at V and 0 bases at J, with 13 bases in the middle. CDR3 nucleotide sequence: TGTGCCAGCAATTCGGGGAGCCGCTCCTACAATGAGCAGTTCTTC. It is translated as CASNSGSRSYNEQFF. Drawing the rest from reference TRBV2 and TRBJ2-1, the complete variable domain is EPEVTQTPSHQVTQMGQEVILRCVPISNHLYFYWYRQILGQKVEFLVSFYNNEISEKSEIFDDQFSVERPDGSNFTLKIRSTKLEDSAMYFCASNSGSRSYNEQFFGPGTRLTVL.

The chain carries TRBV5-1 and TRBJ2-1, with 13 bases lining up with TRBD2. Germline-derived CDR1 and CDR2 are SGHRS and YFSETQ. V lost 4 bases, J lost 13 bases, and 5 bases stayed unmatched. The CDR3 is 13 residues long. The CDR3 coding sequence is TGCGCCAGCAGCCTAACTAGCGGGAGGGGTCAGTTCTTC. This encodes CASSLTSGRGQFF. Full variable domain (missing parts from reference TRBV5-1 and TRBJ2-1): KAGVTQTPRYLIKTRGQQVTLSCSPISGHRSVSWYQQTPGQGLQFLFEYFSETQRNKGNFPGRFSGRQFSNSRSEMNVSTLELGDSALYLCASSLTSGRGQFFGPGTRLTVL.

The chain carries TRBV7-6 and TRBJ1-5, with 10 bases identical to TRBD1. The CDR3 runs to 14 residues. The germline gives CDR1 SGHVS, CDR2 FNYEAQ. The J segment lost 6 bases and the V segment lost 5 bases, leaving 4 bases of the junction unmatched. The CDR3 sequence: CASSPGQGSQPQHF. CDR3 DNA: TGTGCCAGCAGCCCGGGACAGGGGAGTCAGCCCCAGCATTTT.

The chain employs TRBV29-1 and TRBJ2-3, with TRBD2 matching over 10 bases. Germline lookup yields CDR1 SQVTM and CDR2 ANQGSEA. The CDR3 has 15 amino acids. Trimming at V came to 6 bases and at J to 2 bases, leaving 8 bases not matched to a gene. CDR3 in amino acids: CSVAGAGGFTDTQYF. CDR3 nucleotide sequence: TGCAGCGTAGCGGGAGCGGGAGGGTTCACAGATACGCAGTATTTT.

This clone has more than one count but fewer than ten. The rearrangement uses TRBV6-4 and TRBJ2-3, with D perhaps matching TRBD2 (6 bases). There are 15 residues in the CDR3. Germline-derived CDR1 and CDR2 are MRHNA and SNTAGT. Trimming cost V 0 bases and J 4 bases, with 11 bases left between them. The CDR3 region has the DNA TGTGCCAGCAGTGACTCGAACCTAGCGTCAGATACGCAGTATTTT. Its translation: CASSDSNLASDTQYF.

About this clone itself: One end of the junction fails to match germline, which may point to a read error. The gene calls are TRBV10-3 and TRBJ2-6, with D possibly matching TRBD1 (5 bases). The CDR3 consists of 13 residues. Germline CDR1 ENHRY, CDR2 SYGVKD. Written as DNA, the CDR3 is TGTGCCATCAGTGGATCTGGGGCCAACGGCCTGACTTTC. Its translation is CAISGSGANGLTF.

In nucleotides, the CDR3 is TGTGCCAGCAGTTTAAATCCGCGGGAGACCCAGTACTTC. Its protein product is CASSLNPRETQYF. The chain has TRBV28 and TRBJ2-5; D is uncertain. V gave up 2 bases and J gave up 5 bases, with 9 bases separating them. The germline gives CDR1 MDHEN, CDR2 SYDVKM. CDR3 size: 13 residues.

This clone was detected only once. The genes are TRBV5-4 and TRBJ2-2; D possibly corresponds to TRBD1 (5 bases). This CDR3 contains 16 residues. The germline V gene has CDR1 SGHNT and CDR2 YYREEE (reference sequence). Trimming left V 4 bases short and J 0 bases short, with 13 bases between. CDR3 sequence: CASSRKGSANTGELFF. Written as DNA, the CDR3 is TGTGCCAGCAGCCGGAAGGGGTCCGCGAACACCGGGGAGCTGTTTTTT.

CDR3 sequence reads: CASSIGDNYNEQFF. CDR3 bases: TGTGCCAGTAGTATAGGCGACAACTACAATGAGCAGTTCTTC. The chain employs TRBV19 and TRBJ2-1, with D unclear. The CDR3 is 14 residues long. V lost 1 base and J 3 bases, leaving 7 bases between the germline ends. In germline, CDR1 is LNHDA, CDR2 SQIVND (reference sequence).

The chain uses TRBV18 and TRBJ2-3; 15 nucleotides agree with TRBD2. V lost 0 bases and J lost 6; bases outside the gene matches: 4. There are 17 residues in the CDR3. Germline CDR1 reads KGHSH; CDR2 reads LQKENI. Written as DNA, the CDR3 is TGTGCCAGCTCACCACCGGGACTAGCGGGAGGTTCGGATACGCAGTATTTT. This translates into CASSPPGLAGGSDTQYF.

This clone was seen just once. The chain couples TRBV10-3 to TRBJ2-3; 9 bases fit TRBD2. V lost 10 bases, J lost 5 bases, and 7 bases stayed unmatched. The CDR3 covers 13 residues. Germline V CDR1 and CDR2: ENHRY, SYGVKD. The CDR3 protein is CATVAGVQDTQYF. As DNA, the CDR3 is TGTGCCACCGTAGCGGGAGTGCAAGATACGCAGTATTTT.

This clone came up once. This CDR3 is CASSFLLAPNTGELFF. The CDR3 nucleotides are TGTGCCAGCAGCTTCCTACTAGCGCCGAACACCGGGGAGCTGTTTTTT. J is TRBJ2-2 and V is TRBV7-9; 7 bases fit TRBD2. V trimming: 3 bases; J trimming: 0 bases; junction bases outside the gene matches: 4. The CDR3 is 16 residues long. Germline loops: CDR1 SEHNR, CDR2 FQNEAQ (reference sequence).

This chain uses TRBV11-2 with TRBJ1-3, with D possibly being TRBD1 (5 bases). With 3 bases removed from V and 8 bases from J, the gap between germline ends came to 8 bases. The CDR3 contains 12 residues. CDR1 and CDR2 (germline): SGHAT, FQNNGV. This CDR3 is CASSFLGDTIYF. CDR3 in DNA: TGTGCCAGCAGCTTTTTAGGGGACACCATATATTTT.

The chain joins TRBV27 to TRBJ2-5, with TRBD1 matching 8 bases. CDR1 and CDR2 (germline): MNHEY, SMNVEV (reference sequence). Germline trimming cut 3 bases from V and 0 bases from J; bases unmatched to any gene: 3. The CDR3 has 15 residues. The chain's CDR3 is CASSLNRGNQETQYF. The CDR3 coding sequence is TGTGCCAGCAGTTTGAACAGGGGGAACCAAGAGACCCAGTACTTC.

The CDR3 nucleotides are TGTGCCAGCAGTTTACCTGCCGCGCACAATGAGCAGTTCTTC. It yields the protein CASSLPAAHNEQFF. The chain uses TRBV28 and TRBJ2-1; D is uncertain. V dropped 2 bases and J dropped 5 bases, with 10 bases sitting between them. Germline V gene lookup returns CDR1 MDHEN and CDR2 SYDVKM. The CDR3 extends over 14 amino acids.